The entry below describes one T cell receptor (beta chain). The authors ran the assay at deep level. Assay: immunoSEQ multiplex PCR; the TCRdb copy retains only in-frame clones and omits some. The table lists roughly 2.6 million clones, roughly nine tenths of them singletons. These data are taken from a study of shared clonotypes between healthy human individuals. The CDR3 spans 13 residues. V gave up 2 bases and J gave up 5 bases, with 10 bases separating them. The germline V gene has CDR1 SEHNR and CDR2 FQNEAQ (reference sequence). This sequence originates from a man between 18 and 29 years old in good health. Sequencing was performed on naive CD4+ T cells sorted from blood. Subset in this sample: CD45RA+ positively selected. This chain joins TRBV7-9 and TRBJ2-7; possibly TRBD2 for D (6 bases). CDR3 in DNA: TGTGCCAGCAGCTTAAATGCGGGGAACGAGCAGTACTTC. Translation: CASSLNAGNEQYF.